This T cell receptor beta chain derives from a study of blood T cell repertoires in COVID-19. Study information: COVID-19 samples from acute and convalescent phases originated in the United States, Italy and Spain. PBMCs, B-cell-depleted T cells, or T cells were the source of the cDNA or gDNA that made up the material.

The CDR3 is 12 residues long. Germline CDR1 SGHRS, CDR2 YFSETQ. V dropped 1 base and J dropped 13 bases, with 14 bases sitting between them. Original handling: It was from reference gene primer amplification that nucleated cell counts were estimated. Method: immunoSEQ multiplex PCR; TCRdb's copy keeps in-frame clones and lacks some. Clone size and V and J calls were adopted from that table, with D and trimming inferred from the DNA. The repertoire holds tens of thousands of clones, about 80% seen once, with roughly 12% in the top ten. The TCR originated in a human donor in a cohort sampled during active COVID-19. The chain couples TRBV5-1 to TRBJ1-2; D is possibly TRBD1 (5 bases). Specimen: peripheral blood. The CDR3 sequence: CASSLLRGSPTF. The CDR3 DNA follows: TGCGCCAGCAGCTTGCTTCGGGGGAGCCCCACCTTC.